A single sample gave rise to the 20 T cell receptor beta chains below, sequenced in a study of cytomegalovirus exposure and HLA in healthy donors. Produced via immunoSEQ multiplex PCR; TCRdb's table is partial and in-frame only. The sample records approximately 57,000 clones, about 92% being singletons. The material sequenced was PBMCs. These receptors all come from a woman between 18 and 29 years old in good health and CMV-seronegative.

V gene TRBV14 combines with J gene TRBJ2-5, with no clear D. Trimming took off 1 base at V and 1 base at J, with 4 bases between the two ends. Germline lookup yields CDR1 SGHDN and CDR2 FVKESK. CDR3 length: 13 residues. The chain's CDR3 is CASSQVLQETQYF. The CDR3, as DNA: TGTGCCAGCAGCCAAGTTCTCCAAGAGACCCAGTACTTC.

The chain couples TRBV5-1 to TRBJ2-3; D call uncertain. The germline V gene has CDR1 SGHRS and CDR2 YFSETQ. The CDR3 loop spans 15 amino acids. The V end lost 1 base, the J end lost 4 bases, and 13 bases lay between the germline ends. CDR3 nucleotides: TGCGCCAGCAGCTTGAGGCAAGGCCGGGCAGATACGCAGTATTTT. Translating gives CASSLRQGRADTQYF.

This clone was observed a single time. The rearrangement links TRBV19 to TRBJ1-2; 7 bases are shared with TRBD1. This CDR3 is 16 amino acids long. V trimming: 0 bases; J trimming: 7 bases; junction bases outside the gene matches: 11. Germline assignment: CDR1 LNHDA and CDR2 SQIVND (reference sequence). In DNA form, the CDR3 reads TGTGCCAGTAGTATAGAACTACAGGGGCGCGCCAGTGGCTACACCTTC. Amino acid sequence: CASSIELQGRASGYTF.

The CDR3 here is CASALTQGATQYF. The CDR3 nucleotides read TGTGCTAGTGCCCTGACACAGGGGGCTACGCAGTATTTT. The chain carries TRBV12-5 and TRBJ2-3; 9 nucleotides align to TRBD1. The CDR3 is 13 residues long. Germline trimming cut 7 bases from V and 8 bases from J; bases unmatched to any gene: 7. Germline CDR1 and CDR2: LGHNT and FRNRAP.

The rearrangement uses TRBV2 and TRBJ2-7, with TRBD2 matching over 15 bases. Germline V lookup: CDR1 SNHLY, CDR2 FYNNEI. V lost 6 bases, J lost 4 bases, and 13 bases stayed unmatched. The CDR3 is made up of 18 amino acids. This CDR3 is CASSRRTSGGAVGYEQYF. In DNA form, the CDR3 reads TGTGCCAGCAGCCGAAGGACTAGCGGGGGGGCCGTCGGTTACGAGCAGTACTTC. Together with reference TRBV2 and TRBJ2-7, the CDR3 gives the full variable domain: EPEVTQTPSHQVTQMGQEVILRCVPISNHLYFYWYRQILGQKVEFLVSFYNNEISEKSEIFDDQFSVERPDGSNFTLKIRSTKLEDSAMYFCASSRRTSGGAVGYEQYFGPGTRLTVT.

In nucleotides, the CDR3 is TGTGCCAGTAACCTTAGGGGGCAGAATGGCTACACCTTC. It codes for CASNLRGQNGYTF. The rearrangement joins TRBV19 to TRBJ1-2, with TRBD1 matching 7 bases. Germline V lookup: CDR1 LNHDA, CDR2 SQIVND (reference sequence). This CDR3 region has 13 residues. V lost 7 bases, J lost 6 bases, and 8 bases stayed unmatched.

The chain couples TRBV5-1 to TRBJ2-4; D gene unclear. This CDR3 is built from 14 residues. Trimming pared 2 bases from V and 3 bases from J, leaving 9 bases between. Per germline, CDR1 SGHRS and CDR2 YFSETQ. The CDR3 DNA follows: TGCGCCAGCAGCTTAGGAGAGGACAAAAACATTCAGTACTTC. Translating gives CASSLGEDKNIQYF.

CDR3 sequence (DNA): TGTGCCAGCAGCTCAACCCCGGGACAACCGAATGTGTATTTT. This gives the protein CASSSTPGQPNVYF. The V and J genes are TRBV5-5 and TRBJ1-3, with a weak D call TRBD1 (6 bases). The CDR3 is 14 residues long. Trimming took off 3 bases at V and 16 bases at J, with 23 bases between the two ends. Germline V gene data show CDR1 as SGHKS and CDR2 as YYEKEE (reference sequence).

The V gene is TRBV11-3, the J gene TRBJ2-5, with D possibly being TRBD2 (6 bases). Per germline, CDR1 SGHNT and CDR2 YENEEA. The ends were cut back, 8 bases at V and 3 bases at J, with 16 bases in the middle. CDR3 size: 14 residues. Written as DNA, the CDR3 is TGTGCCAGCTCGCCCCCGGGAGCTAAAGAGACCCAGTACTTC. This encodes CASSPPGAKETQYF.

V usage is TRBV10-3 and J usage is TRBJ2-7, with a tentative D call TRBD2 (7 bases). The CDR3 extends over 14 amino acids. Germline CDR1 is ENHRY and CDR2 is SYGVKD. V lost 7 bases and J lost 5, with 18 bases in between. The CDR3 reads CAITSGGSWDEQYF. Written as DNA, the CDR3 is TGTGCCATCACATCGGGGGGCTCCTGGGACGAGCAGTACTTC.

The chain is built from TRBV9 and TRBJ2-3; 12 bases match TRBD2. The germline V gene has CDR1 SGDLS and CDR2 YYNGEE. This CDR3 contains 16 residues. V lost 0 bases, J lost 5 bases, and 4 bases stayed unmatched. The DNA of the CDR3 is TGTGCCAGCAGCGTAGAACTAGCGGGGGGTAGAGATACGCAGTATTTT. Its translation: CASSVELAGGRDTQYF.

The chain employs TRBV12-5 and TRBJ1-2; the D gene is possibly TRBD1 (6 bases). Trimming stripped 0 bases from V and 3 bases from J, with 17 bases between. This CDR3 comprises 17 residues. The germline gives CDR1 LGHNT, CDR2 FRNRAP. The CDR3, as DNA: TGTGCTAGTGGTTTGGTACTCACAGGGAGCGACTACTATGGCTACACCTTC. It translates to CASGLVLTGSDYYGYTF. Variable domain in full (rest from reference TRBV12-5 and TRBJ1-2): DARVTQTPRHKVTEMGQEVTMRCQPILGHNTVFWYRQTMMQGLELLAYFRNRAPLDDSGMPKDRFSAEMPDATLATLKIQPSEPRDSAVYFCASGLVLTGSDYYGYTFGSGTRLTVV.

This chain connects TRBV27 to TRBJ2-3; D is unresolved. Germline CDR1 MNHEY, CDR2 SMNVEV (reference sequence). The CDR3 has 12 residues. V was clipped by 7 bases and J by 4 bases, with 9 bases between them. The DNA for the CDR3 is TGTGCCAGCAACGAGCAAGCAGATACGCAGTATTTT. Encoded protein: CASNEQADTQYF.

The chain couples TRBV2 to TRBJ1-4; 7 nucleotides line up with TRBD1. With V trimmed by 5 bases and J by 4 bases, 7 bases remained unmatched. This CDR3 spans 15 amino acids. In germline, CDR1 is SNHLY, CDR2 FYNNEI. CDR3 loop: CASSREGQYNEKLFF. DNA of the CDR3: TGTGCCAGCAGTCGAGAGGGACAGTATAATGAAAAACTGTTTTTT.

This clone was seen just once. The chain combines TRBV19 with TRBJ1-2; TRBD1 might be the D (6 bases). The V end lost 7 bases, the J end lost 7 bases, and 16 bases lay between the germline ends. Germline V gene sequence: CDR1 LNHDA, CDR2 SQIVND (reference sequence). The CDR3 consists of 13 residues. The CDR3: CASTQRDKFGYTF. The DNA for the CDR3 is TGTGCCAGTACCCAAAGGGACAAGTTTGGCTACACCTTC.

The V gene is TRBV29-1, the J gene TRBJ2-3; D unclear. The CDR3 loop spans 15 amino acids. Germline V gene data show CDR1 as SQVTM and CDR2 as ANQGSEA. The V gene lost 3 bases and the J gene lost 2 bases, with 15 bases spanning the gap. CDR3 amino acids: CSVDDTRLNTDTQYF. In DNA form, the CDR3 reads TGCAGCGTTGACGACACACGGTTGAACACAGATACGCAGTATTTT.

This rearrangement joins TRBV11-1 to TRBJ2-7, with D possibly TRBD1 on 6 matching bases. There are 15 residues in the CDR3. Germline V gene data show CDR1 as SGHAT and CDR2 as FQDESV (reference sequence). V was trimmed by 5 bases and J by 0 bases, leaving 14 bases between them. The CDR3 DNA reads as TGTGCCAGCAGCCTGTCAGGGGCCAACTCCTACGAGCAGTACTTC. Translating it yields CASSLSGANSYEQYF.

The CDR3 sequence is CASSYSAGLSGTQYF. CDR3 DNA: TGTGCCAGCAGTTACTCTGCGGGGTTAAGTGGGACCCAGTACTTC. The rearrangement links TRBV6-6 to TRBJ2-5; D is perhaps TRBD2 (6 bases). The CDR3 totals 15 residues. The V and J ends lost 0 bases and 7 bases respectively, with 15 bases between them. Germline V gives CDR1 MNHNY, CDR2 SVGAGI (reference sequence).

V usage is TRBV29-1 and J usage is TRBJ1-4; TRBD1 is a possible D gene (6 bases). Germline CDR1 and CDR2: SQVTM and ANQGSEA. V lost 6 bases, J lost 5 bases, and 13 bases lay in between. The length of the CDR3 is 13 residues. The CDR3 sequence is CSVREQGNEKLFF. In DNA form, the CDR3 reads TGCAGCGTGAGGGAGCAGGGGAATGAAAAACTGTTTTTT. The whole variable domain, remainder taken from reference TRBV29-1 and TRBJ1-4, is SAVISQKPSRDICQRGTSLTIQCQVDSQVTMMFWYRQQPGQSLTLIATANQGSEATYESGFVIDKFPISRPNLTFSTLTVSNMSPEDSSIYLCSVREQGNEKLFFGSGTQLSVL.

The chain combines TRBV6-1 with TRBJ2-5; 7 positions agree with TRBD1. There are 15 residues in the CDR3. J was trimmed by 5 bases and V by 1 base; bases with no gene match: 7. Germline V gene lookup returns CDR1 MNHNS and CDR2 SASEGT. The DNA of the CDR3 is TGTGCCAGCAGTGAAGGGACAGGAGGATATGAGACCCAGTACTTC. It translates to CASSEGTGGYETQYF.